The source of this T cell receptor (beta chain) is a study of T cell responses to AZD1222 COVID-19 vaccine. Measured with immunoSEQ multiplex PCR; TCRdb has only the in-frame clones, and not every one. The sample lists about 220,000 clones; approximately 94% were seen once. This CDR3 spans 19 amino acids. Trimming removed 2 bases at V and 6 bases at J, with 28 bases between. Germline-derived CDR1 and CDR2 are SGHAT and FQNNGV. The J gene is TRBJ1-1, the V gene TRBV11-2; TRBD1 might be the D (6 bases). The sequence was collected from an adult in good health. The specimen comprised peripheral blood, sampled on day 0 of MenACWY control vaccination. The CDR3 sequence is CASSLRTTKGDLTRAEAFF. CDR3 DNA sequence: TGTGCCAGCAGCTTACGCACCACGAAGGGGGATTTGACAAGGGCTGAAGCTTTCTTT. The full variable domain, in which reference TRBV11-2 and TRBJ1-1 provide the parts outside the CDR3, is EAGVAQSPRYKIIEKRQSVAFWCNPISGHATLYWYQQILGQGPKLLIQFQNNGVVDDSQLPKDRFSAERLKGVDSTLKIQPAKLEDSAVYLCASSLRTTKGDLTRAEAFFGQGTRLTVV.